This T cell receptor beta chain was sequenced during a study of graft-versus-host responses after intestinal transplantation. The overall study: Recipients were all induced with anti-thymocyte globulin, then given tacrolimus and steroids for approximately three years.

General study results and limits: Early after transplant, HvG declines were associated with peak levels of circulating GvH clones.

Points on this clone: Its antigen is as yet unknown.

Clones were sequenced by immunoSEQ multiplex PCR, and TCRdb holds only the in-frame ones, with some missing. The sample gives under 95,000 clones, 88% of which show up once; more than 0.25% is in the top ten. The V gene lost 6 bases and the J gene lost 1 base, with 15 bases spanning the gap. CDR3 size: 16 residues. Germline V CDR1 and CDR2: SNHLY, FYNNEI. The chain combines TRBV2 with TRBJ1-4; TRBD1 is a possible D gene (6 bases). The input for sequencing was unstimulated CD4+ T cells sorted from spleen or lymph node cells, taken before transplant. The receptor was isolated from a human donor who was the organ donor for an intestinal transplant. The CDR3 spells CASSPRGLRTNEKLFF. CDR3 coding DNA: TGTGCCAGCAGCCCCAGGGGCCTTAGAACTAATGAAAAACTGTTTTTT.